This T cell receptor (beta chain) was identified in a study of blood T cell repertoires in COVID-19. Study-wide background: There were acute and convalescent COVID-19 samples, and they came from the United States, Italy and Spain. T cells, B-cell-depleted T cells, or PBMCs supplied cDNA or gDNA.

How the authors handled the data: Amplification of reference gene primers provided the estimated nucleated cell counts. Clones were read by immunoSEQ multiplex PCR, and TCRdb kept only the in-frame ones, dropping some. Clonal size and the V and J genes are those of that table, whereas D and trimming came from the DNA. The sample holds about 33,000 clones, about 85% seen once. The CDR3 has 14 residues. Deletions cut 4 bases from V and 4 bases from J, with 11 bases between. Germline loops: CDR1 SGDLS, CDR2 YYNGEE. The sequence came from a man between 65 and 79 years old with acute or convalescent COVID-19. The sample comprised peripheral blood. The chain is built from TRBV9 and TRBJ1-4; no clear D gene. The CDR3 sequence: CASSRGGRNEKLFF. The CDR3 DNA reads TGTGCCAGCAGCCGGGGAGGCCGTAATGAAAAACTGTTTTTT. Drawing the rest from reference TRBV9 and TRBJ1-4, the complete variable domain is DSGVTQTPKHLITATGQRVTLRCSPRSGDLSVYWYQQSLDQGLQFLIQYYNGEERAKGNILERFSAQQFPDLHSELNLSSLELGDSALYFCASSRGGRNEKLFFGSGTQLSVL.